The entry below gives a single T cell receptor beta chain sequence along with its context. The target antigen is unknown. The CDR3 extends 3 residues past the end of the read, so its final part is completed from the germline J gene. This sample stems from a study of T cell clonality in common variable immunodeficiency. Profiled with immunoSEQ multiplex PCR; TCRdb holds only in-frame clones, not every one. The specimen has 25,000 to 35,000 clones, none found just once. Findings and caveats of the study: Shared TCRbeta clones were fewer between CVID subjects than controls. In common variable immunodeficiency, TCR beta chains reportedly carried fewer deletions and N-nucleotide insertions.

Germline V gene lookup returns CDR1 GTSNPN and CDR2 SVGIG (reference sequence). This CDR3 comprises 12 residues. The sample taken for sequencing was peripheral blood mononuclear cells. The TCR sequence derives from a human donor with common variable immunodeficiency. The chain combines TRBV30 with TRBJ2-5; D might be TRBD1 (6 bases). The CDR3 DNA, read in part, is TGTGCCTGGAGCGTAACAGGGAGTACC. Translating it yields CAWSVTGST. The full CDR3 is CAWSVTGSTQYF.